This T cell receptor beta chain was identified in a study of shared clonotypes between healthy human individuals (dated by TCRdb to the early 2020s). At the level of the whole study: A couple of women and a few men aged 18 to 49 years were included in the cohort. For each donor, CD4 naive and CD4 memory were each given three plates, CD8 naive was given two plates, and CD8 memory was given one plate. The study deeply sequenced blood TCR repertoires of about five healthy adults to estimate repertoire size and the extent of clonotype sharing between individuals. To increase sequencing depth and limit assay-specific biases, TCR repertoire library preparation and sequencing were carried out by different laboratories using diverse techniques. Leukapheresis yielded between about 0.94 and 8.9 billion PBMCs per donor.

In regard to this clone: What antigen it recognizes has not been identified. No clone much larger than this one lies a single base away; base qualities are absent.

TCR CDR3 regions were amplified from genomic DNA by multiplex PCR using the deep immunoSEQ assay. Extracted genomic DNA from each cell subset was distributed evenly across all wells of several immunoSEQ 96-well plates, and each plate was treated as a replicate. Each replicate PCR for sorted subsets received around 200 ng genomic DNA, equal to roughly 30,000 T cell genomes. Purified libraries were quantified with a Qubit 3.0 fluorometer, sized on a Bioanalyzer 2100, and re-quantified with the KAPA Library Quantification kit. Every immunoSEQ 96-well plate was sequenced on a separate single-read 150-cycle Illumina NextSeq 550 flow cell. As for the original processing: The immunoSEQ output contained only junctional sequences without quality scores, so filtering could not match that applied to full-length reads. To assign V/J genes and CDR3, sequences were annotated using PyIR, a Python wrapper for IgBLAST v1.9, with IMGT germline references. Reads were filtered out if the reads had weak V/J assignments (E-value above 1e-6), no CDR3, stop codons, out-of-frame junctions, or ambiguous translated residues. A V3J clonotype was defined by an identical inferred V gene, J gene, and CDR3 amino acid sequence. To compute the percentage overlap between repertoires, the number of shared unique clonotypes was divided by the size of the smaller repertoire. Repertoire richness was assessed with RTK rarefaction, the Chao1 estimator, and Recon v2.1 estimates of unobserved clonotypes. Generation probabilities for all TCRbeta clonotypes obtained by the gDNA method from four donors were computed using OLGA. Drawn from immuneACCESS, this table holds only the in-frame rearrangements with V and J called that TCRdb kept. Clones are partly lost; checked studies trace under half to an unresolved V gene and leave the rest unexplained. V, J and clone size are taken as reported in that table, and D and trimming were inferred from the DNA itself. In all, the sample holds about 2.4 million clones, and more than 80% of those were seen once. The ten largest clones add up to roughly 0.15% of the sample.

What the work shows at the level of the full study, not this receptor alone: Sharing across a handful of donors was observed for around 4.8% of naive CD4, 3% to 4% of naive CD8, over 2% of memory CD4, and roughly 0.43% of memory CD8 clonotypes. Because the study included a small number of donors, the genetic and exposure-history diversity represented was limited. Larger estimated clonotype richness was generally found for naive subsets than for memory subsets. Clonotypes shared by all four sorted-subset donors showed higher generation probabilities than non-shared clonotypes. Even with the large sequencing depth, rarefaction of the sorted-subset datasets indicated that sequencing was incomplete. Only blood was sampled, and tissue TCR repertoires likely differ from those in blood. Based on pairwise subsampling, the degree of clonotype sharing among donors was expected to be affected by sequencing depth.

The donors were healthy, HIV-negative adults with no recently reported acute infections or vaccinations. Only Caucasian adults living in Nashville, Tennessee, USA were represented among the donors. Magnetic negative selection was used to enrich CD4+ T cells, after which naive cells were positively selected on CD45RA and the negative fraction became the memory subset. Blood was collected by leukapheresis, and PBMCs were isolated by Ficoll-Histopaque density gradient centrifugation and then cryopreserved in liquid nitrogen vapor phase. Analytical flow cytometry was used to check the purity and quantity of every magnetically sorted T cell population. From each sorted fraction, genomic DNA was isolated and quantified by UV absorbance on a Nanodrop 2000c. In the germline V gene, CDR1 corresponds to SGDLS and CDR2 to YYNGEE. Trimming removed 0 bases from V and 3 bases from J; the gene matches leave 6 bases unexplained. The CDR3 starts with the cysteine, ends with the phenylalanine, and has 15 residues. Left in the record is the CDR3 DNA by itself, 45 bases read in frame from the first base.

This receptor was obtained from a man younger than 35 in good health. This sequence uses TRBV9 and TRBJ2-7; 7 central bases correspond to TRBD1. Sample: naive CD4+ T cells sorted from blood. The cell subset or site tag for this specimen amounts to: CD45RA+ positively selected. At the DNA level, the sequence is TGTGCCAGCAGCGTAGAACAGGGACAGTTCTACGAGCAGTACTTC. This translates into CASSVEQGQFYEQYF.